This is a list of T cell receptor beta chains from one sample in a study of blood T cell repertoires in COVID-19. The table came from immunoSEQ multiplex PCR; TCRdb's copy has only in-frame clones and leaves some out. The profile shows 200,000 or so clones, less than 90% of them singletons. Sequencing was performed on peripheral blood. The receptors were sampled from a man between 65 and 85 years old with active or convalescent COVID-19. Each CDR3 is given with its conserved first and last residue. A D gene is named only where the DNA matches it firmly. Expanded clones get a size class; other rows say once, few or many, or leave the size out.

CDR3aa,CDR3nt,v_gene,d_gene,abundance,j_gene,len
CASSSGGGNIQYF,TGTGCCAGCAGCTCGGGCGGGGGAAACATTCAGTACTTC,TRBV5-4,TRBD2,.,TRBJ2-4,13
CASSLTGAYEQYF,TGTGCCAGCAGCTTGACGGGAGCCTACGAGCAGTACTTC,TRBV5-4,.,.,TRBJ2-7,13
CASSADSWLEQYF,TGTGCCAGCAGCGCCGACAGCTGGCTGGAGCAGTACTTC,TRBV7-2,.,.,TRBJ2-7,13
CASSQQGSYEQYF,TGTGCCAGCAGCCAACAGGGCAGCTACGAGCAGTACTTC,TRBV3-1/TRBV3-2,.,.,TRBJ2-7,13
CASGGVYGYTF,TGTGCCAGCGGGGGGGTCTATGGCTACACCTTC,TRBV9,.,.,TRBJ1-2,11
CASSRTGGGYEQYF,TGTGCCAGCAGTCGGACAGGGGGCGGGTACGAGCAGTACTTC,TRBV14,TRBD1,.,TRBJ2-7,14
CASSNPQVERELPDTQYF,TGTGCCAGCAGCAACCCTCAGGTGGAGCGGGAGTTGCCAGATACGCAGTATTTT,TRBV21-1,.,.,TRBJ2-3,18
CASSIPGWHQPQHF,TGTGCCAGTAGTATACCAGGTTGGCACCAGCCCCAGCATTTT,TRBV19,.,.,TRBJ1-5,14
CASSLGAGGVDTQYF,TGTGCCAGCAGTTTAGGCGCGGGAGGTGTAGATACGCAGTATTTT,TRBV28,TRBD2,.,TRBJ2-3,15
CASSSEGLVYNEQFF,TGTGCCAGCAGTTCCGAGGGACTAGTTTACAATGAGCAGTTCTTC,TRBV28,TRBD2,.,TRBJ2-1,15
CSVDSGRRLAGRETQYF,TGCAGCGTTGATTCTGGTCGTAGGCTAGCGGGACGGGAGACCCAGTACTTC,TRBV29-1,TRBD2,.,TRBJ2-5,17
CASTQSPGQLAGGPYEQFF,TGTGCCAGCACCCAGAGCCCGGGACAGTTAGCGGGAGGGCCCTATGAGCAGTTCTTC,TRBV7-8,TRBD2,.,TRBJ2-1,19
CASSAQGIGNTEAFF,TGTGCCAGTAGTGCCCAGGGCATAGGGAACACTGAAGCTTTCTTT,TRBV19,.,.,TRBJ1-1,15
CASSQVATSTDTQYF,TGCGCCAGCAGCCAAGTTGCCACTAGCACAGATACGCAGTATTTT,TRBV4-1,.,.,TRBJ2-3,15
CASSLVGLGADTQYF,TGTGCCAGCAGCTTAGTGGGACTCGGCGCAGATACGCAGTATTTT,TRBV11-2,.,once,TRBJ2-3,15
CASSRDRVAYNEQFF,TGCGCCAGCAGCCGGGACAGGGTAGCCTACAATGAGCAGTTCTTC,TRBV5-1,TRBD1,.,TRBJ2-1,15
CASSSHTIRGRRDYEQYF,TGTGCCAGCAGTTCCCACACCATTAGGGGGCGCAGGGACTACGAGCAGTACTTC,TRBV28,TRBD1,.,TRBJ2-7,18
CASSHRDRGPYEQYF,TGTGCCAGCAGCCACCGGGACAGGGGGCCCTACGAGCAGTACTTC,TRBV11-2,TRBD1,.,TRBJ2-7,15
CASSLWAGNQPQHF,TGTGCCAGCAGTTTATGGGCAGGGAATCAGCCCCAGCATTTT,TRBV27,.,once,TRBJ1-5,14
CASSPNSGGNTIYF,TGTGCCAGCAGCCCGAATTCCGGTGGAAACACCATATATTTT,TRBV7-9,.,.,TRBJ1-3,14
CASSYSTGGIQYF,TGTGCCAGCAGTTACTCGACAGGGGGCATTCAGTACTTC,TRBV6-5,TRBD1,.,TRBJ2-4,13
CASSMGADYNEQFF,TGTGCCAGTAGTATGGGAGCGGACTACAATGAGCAGTTCTTC,TRBV19,.,.,TRBJ2-1,14
CASRLQGQLSNQPQHF,TGTGCCAGTAGACTACAGGGGCAACTTAGCAATCAGCCCCAGCATTTT,TRBV19,TRBD1,.,TRBJ1-5,16
CAWSQGVDQPQHF,TGTGCCTGGAGTCAGGGGGTCGATCAGCCCCAGCATTTT,TRBV30,TRBD1,.,TRBJ1-5,13
CASSTRQGSYTF,TGTGCCAGCAGTACCCGACAGGGGAGCTACACCTTC,TRBV2,TRBD1,.,TRBJ1-2,12
CASSPRGVGPQETQYF,TGTGCCAGCAGTCCTCGGGGGGTGGGGCCCCAAGAGACCCAGTACTTC,TRBV27,TRBD2,.,TRBJ2-5,16
CASSELTGAQWELFF,TGTGCCAGCAGTGAACTGACAGGGGCTCAATGGGAGCTGTTTTTT,TRBV6-1,TRBD1,.,TRBJ2-2,15
CASSLLAGTGVLSHGEQYF,TGTGCCAGCAGCTTGCTTGCCGGGACAGGGGTTCTTTCGCACGGCGAGCAGTACTTC,TRBV5-6,TRBD1,.,TRBJ2-7,19
CAWRLAGTNQPQHF,TGTGCCTGGAGACTAGCAGGGACTAATCAGCCCCAGCATTTT,TRBV30,.,.,TRBJ1-5,14
CASSLGSAGWSDTQYF,TGTGCCAGCAGCTTAGGATCGGCGGGGTGGTCAGATACGCAGTATTTT,TRBV11-2,.,.,TRBJ2-3,16
CASSQDPTGGVSPLHF,TGCGCCAGCAGCCAAGACCCCACAGGGGGTGTCTCACCCCTCCACTTT,TRBV4-1,TRBD1,.,TRBJ1-6,16
CASSVGGTGFFEQYF,TGTGCCAGCAGCGTAGGGGGGACAGGTTTTTTCGAGCAGTACTTC,TRBV9,TRBD1,.,TRBJ2-7,15
CATSETGGANYGYTF,TGTGCCACCAGCGAAACAGGGGGCGCTAACTATGGCTACACCTTC,TRBV15,TRBD1,.,TRBJ1-2,15
CASSIQGGTQYF,TGTGCCAGTAGTATCCAGGGTGGAACCCAGTACTTC,TRBV19,.,.,TRBJ2-5,12
CASSMETGINSPLHF,TGTGCCAGTAGTATGGAGACAGGCATAAATTCACCCCTCCACTTT,TRBV19,.,.,TRBJ1-6,15
CASSAADSNQPQHF,TGTGCCAGTAGTGCGGCAGATAGCAATCAGCCCCAGCATTTT,TRBV19,.,once,TRBJ1-5,14
CASSSLRGRTLAYF,TGTGCCAGCAGCTCCCTACGTGGGAGGACCCTCGCGTACTTC,TRBV11-2,.,.,TRBJ2-7,14
CSATSGHEQYF,TGCAGTGCCACTTCTGGGCACGAGCAGTACTTC,TRBV20-1,.,few,TRBJ2-7,11
CAGAANSGNTIYF,TGTGCGGGGGCTGCAAACTCTGGAAACACCATATATTTT,TRBV11-2,.,.,TRBJ1-3,13
CASAYGGSSPLHF,TGTGCCAGCGCCTACGGGGGGTCTTCACCCCTCCACTTT,TRBV28,.,.,TRBJ1-6,13
CASRGPELARGETQYF,TGTGCCAGCAGAGGACCTGAACTAGCGCGAGGGGAGACCCAGTACTTC,TRBV28,TRBD2,.,TRBJ2-5,16
CASSPLPGTSTDTQYF,TGTGCCAGCTCACCACTCCCAGGGACTAGCACAGATACGCAGTATTTT,TRBV18,.,.,TRBJ2-3,16
CASSNRGNSYNSPLHF,TGTGCCAGCAGTAACAGGGGGAACTCCTATAATTCACCCCTCCACTTT,TRBV28,TRBD1,once,TRBJ1-6,16
CASSKGGNGRGVQPQHF,TGTGCCAGTAGTAAGGGAGGGAACGGGCGAGGGGTTCAGCCCCAGCATTTT,TRBV19,.,.,TRBJ1-5,17
CASQPNQGVGYGYTF,TGTGCCAGTCAACCTAATCAGGGGGTCGGCTATGGCTACACCTTC,TRBV6-5,TRBD1,.,TRBJ1-2,15
CASRLGLNTGELFF,TGTGCCAGCAGACTTGGACTAAACACCGGGGAGCTGTTTTTT,TRBV6-5,.,.,TRBJ2-2,14
CASGTRVIAYEQYF,TGTGCTAGTGGTACCAGGGTTATTGCCTACGAGCAGTACTTC,TRBV12-5,.,.,TRBJ2-7,14
CASSSAGEELRGTQYF,TGTGCCAGCAGTTCTGCGGGGGAGGAGTTGAGGGGTACGCAGTATTTT,TRBV28,TRBD2,.,TRBJ2-3,16
CASSEASAGIGQPQHF,TGTGCCAGCAGTGAGGCCTCGGCAGGGATTGGTCAGCCCCAGCATTTT,TRBV6-1,.,.,TRBJ1-5,16
CASSPGLAGADTQYF,TGTGCCAGCAGCCCGGGACTAGCGGGAGCAGATACGCAGTATTTT,TRBV9,TRBD2,.,TRBJ2-3,15